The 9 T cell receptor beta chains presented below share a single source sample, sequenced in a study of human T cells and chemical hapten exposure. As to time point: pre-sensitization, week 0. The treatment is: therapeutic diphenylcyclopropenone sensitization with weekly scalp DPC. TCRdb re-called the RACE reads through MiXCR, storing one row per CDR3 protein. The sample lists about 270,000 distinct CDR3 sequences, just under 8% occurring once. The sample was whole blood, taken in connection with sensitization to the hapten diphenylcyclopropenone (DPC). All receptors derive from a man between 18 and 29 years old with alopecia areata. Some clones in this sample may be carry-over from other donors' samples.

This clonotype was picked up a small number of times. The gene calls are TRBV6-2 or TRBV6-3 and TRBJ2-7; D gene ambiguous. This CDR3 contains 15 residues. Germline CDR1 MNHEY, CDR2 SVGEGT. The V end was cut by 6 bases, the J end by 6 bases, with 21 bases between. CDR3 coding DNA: TGTGCCAGCAGCCGGCCCGGTCCGGGCCGGGCCGAGCAGTACGTC. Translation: CASSRPGPGRAEQYV.

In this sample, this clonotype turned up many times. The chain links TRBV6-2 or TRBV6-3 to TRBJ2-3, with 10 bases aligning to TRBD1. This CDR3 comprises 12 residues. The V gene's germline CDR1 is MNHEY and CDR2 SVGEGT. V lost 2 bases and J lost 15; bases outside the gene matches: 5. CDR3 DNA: TGTGCCAGCAGTTACGACAGGGGGCTAGGCTATTTT. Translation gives CASSYDRGLGYF.

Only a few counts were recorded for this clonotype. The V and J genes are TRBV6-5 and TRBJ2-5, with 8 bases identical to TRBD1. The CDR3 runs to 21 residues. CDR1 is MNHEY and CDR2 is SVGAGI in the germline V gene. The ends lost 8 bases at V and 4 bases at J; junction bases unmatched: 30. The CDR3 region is CASGVPSGGKNRVGFSETQYF. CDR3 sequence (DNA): TGTGCCAGCGGGGTACCCTCAGGGGGCAAAAACCGAGTCGGGTTTTCAGAGACCCAGTACTTC.

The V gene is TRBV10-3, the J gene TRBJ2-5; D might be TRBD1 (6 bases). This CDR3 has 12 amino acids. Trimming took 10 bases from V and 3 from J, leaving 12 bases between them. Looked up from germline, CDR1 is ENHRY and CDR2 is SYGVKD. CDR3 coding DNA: TGTGCCAGCCAGGGGCCCGAAGAGACCCAGTACTTC. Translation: CASQGPEETQYF.

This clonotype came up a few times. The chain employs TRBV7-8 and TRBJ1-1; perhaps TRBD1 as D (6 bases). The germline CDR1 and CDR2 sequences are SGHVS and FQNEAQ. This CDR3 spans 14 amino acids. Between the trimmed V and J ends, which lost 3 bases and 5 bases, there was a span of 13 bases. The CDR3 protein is CASSLQGTETEAFF. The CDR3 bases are TGTGCCAGCAGCTTGCAGGGGACGGAAACTGAAGCTTTCTTT.

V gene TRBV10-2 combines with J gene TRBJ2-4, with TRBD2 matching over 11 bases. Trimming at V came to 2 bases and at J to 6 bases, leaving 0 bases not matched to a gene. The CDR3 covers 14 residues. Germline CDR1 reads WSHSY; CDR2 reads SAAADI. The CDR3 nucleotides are TGCGCCAGCAGTGAGGGGACTAGCGGAAACATTCAGTACTTC. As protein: CASSEGTSGNIQYF.

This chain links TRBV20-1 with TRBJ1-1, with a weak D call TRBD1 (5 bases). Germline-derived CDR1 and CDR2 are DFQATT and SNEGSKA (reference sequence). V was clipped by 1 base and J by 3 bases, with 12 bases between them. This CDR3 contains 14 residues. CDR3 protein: CSARVRVRDTEAFF. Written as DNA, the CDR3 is TGCAGTGCTAGAGTCAGGGTTAGGGACACTGAAGCTTTCTTT.

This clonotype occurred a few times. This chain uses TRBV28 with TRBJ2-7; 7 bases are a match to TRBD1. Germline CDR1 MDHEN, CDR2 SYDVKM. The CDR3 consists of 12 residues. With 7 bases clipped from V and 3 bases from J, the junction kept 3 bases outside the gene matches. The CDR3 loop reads CASTGTVYEQYF. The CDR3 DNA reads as TGTGCCAGCACCGGGACAGTCTACGAGCAGTACTTC.

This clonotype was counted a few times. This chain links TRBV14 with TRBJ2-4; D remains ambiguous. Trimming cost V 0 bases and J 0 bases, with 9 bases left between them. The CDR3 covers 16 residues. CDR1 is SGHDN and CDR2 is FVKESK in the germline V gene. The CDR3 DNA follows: TGTGCCAGCAGCCAAGACCGACACTCAGCCAAAAACATTCAGTACTTC. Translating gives CASSQDRHSAKNIQYF.